Listed below are T cell receptor beta chains from one sample, sequenced in a study of T cell repertoires in cytomegalovirus infection. In TCRdb, the reads were re-called with MiXCR into one record per CDR3 protein. The repertoire holds about half a million distinct CDR3 sequences, with 30% to 40% as singletons. The antigens these receptors bind are not known. The sequencing used cultured PBMCs, collected from culture after CMV antigen stimulation. The receptors shown here come from a human donor in good health (CMV status not recorded). Some clones in this sample may be carry-over from other donors' samples. CDR3s include the opening cysteine and the closing phenylalanine or tryptophan. The D gene is left open where the match is weak. Clone size appears in some rows only: once, few, many, or a class for an expanded clone.

>TRBV6-8|TRBD1|TRBJ2-1|-
TGTGCCAGCAGTTATACCGGGACAGGGCTCAATGAGCAGTTCTTC
CASSYTGTGLNEQFF
>TRBV28|-|TRBJ1-1|-
TGTGCCAGTAGTCGGGGCGGGTATGGCACTGAAGCTTTCTTT
CASSRGGYGTEAFF
>TRBV7-9|-|TRBJ2-2|-
TGTGCCAGCAGGAAGGAAATAGGGGCAACCGGGGAGCTGTTTTTT
CASRKEIGATGELFF
>TRBV5-5|-|TRBJ1-3|-
TGTGCCAGCAGCTTGGCCGTAGGGGGCTCTGGAAACACCATATATTTT
CASSLAVGGSGNTIYF
>TRBV7-6|-|TRBJ2-4|-
TGTGCCAGCAGCTTACTGGACCCGGTCCTTAAAAACATTCAGTACTTC
CASSLLDPVLKNIQYF
>TRBV28|-|TRBJ1-5|-
TGTGCCAGCAACTCCTTAGGGGAGCCCCAGCATTTT
CASNSLGEPQHF
>TRBV4-3|TRBD1|TRBJ2-7|-
TGCGCCAGCAGCCAAGATTGGCCAGGGGGCTACGAGCAGTACTTC
CASSQDWPGGYEQYF
>TRBV6-6|TRBD2|TRBJ2-1|once
TGTGCCAGCAGTAGACTAGCGGGTGAGCAGTTCTTC
CASSRLAGEQFF
>TRBV4-2|TRBD1|TRBJ1-1|-
TGTGCCAGCAGCCAAGAAGGACAGGGTTCCGGGGCTTTCTTT
CASSQEGQGSGAFF
>TRBV7-9|-|TRBJ1-1|-
TGTGCCAGCATCCACAGTCGGAGGGAGGAAGCTTTCTTT
CASIHSRREEAFF